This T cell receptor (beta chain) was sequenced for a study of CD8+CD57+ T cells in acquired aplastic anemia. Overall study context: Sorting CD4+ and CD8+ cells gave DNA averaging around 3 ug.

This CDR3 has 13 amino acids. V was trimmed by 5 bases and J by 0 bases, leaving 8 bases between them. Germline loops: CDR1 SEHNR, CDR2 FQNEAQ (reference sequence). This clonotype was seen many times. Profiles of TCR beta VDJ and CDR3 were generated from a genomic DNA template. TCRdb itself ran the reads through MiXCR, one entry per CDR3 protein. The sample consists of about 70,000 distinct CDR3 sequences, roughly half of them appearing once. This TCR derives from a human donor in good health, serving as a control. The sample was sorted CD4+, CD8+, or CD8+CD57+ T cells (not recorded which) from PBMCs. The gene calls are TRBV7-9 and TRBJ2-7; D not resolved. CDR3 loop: CASSEALSYEQYF. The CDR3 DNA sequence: TGTGCCAGCAGCGAAGCCCTCTCCTACGAGCAGTACTTC.